The next 30 T cell receptor beta chains were all read from a single sample in a study of cytotoxic CD8 clonotypes in ibrutinib-treated CLL. TCRdb keeps only in-frame clones here, not all; method: immunoSEQ multiplex PCR. This table has approximately 300,000 clones, about 80% appearing once. The source material was PBMCs, sampled before ibrutinib treatment. The origin of the receptors is a human donor with chronic lymphocytic leukemia.

The V gene is TRBV29-1, the J gene TRBJ1-2, with a possible D match to TRBD1 (5 bases). In germline, CDR1 is SQVTM, CDR2 ANQGSEA. This CDR3 has 12 amino acids. The V end lost 2 bases, the J end lost 10 bases, and 14 bases lay between the germline ends. CDR3: CSVERQGSDYTF. CDR3 sequence (DNA): TGCAGCGTTGAACGGCAGGGCAGCGACTACACCTTC.

The rearrangement joins TRBV29-1 to TRBJ2-2; no definite D call. The CDR3 runs 13 residues. Germline values: CDR1 SQVTM, CDR2 ANQGSEA. Trimming removed 2 bases from V and 8 bases from J, with 12 bases in between. The chain's CDR3 is CSVESGNVGELFF. Written as DNA, the CDR3 is TGCAGCGTTGAATCGGGTAATGTAGGGGAGCTGTTTTTT.

This clone occurred a few times. V usage is TRBV5-4 and J usage is TRBJ1-2; 8 nucleotides line up with TRBD1. Per germline, CDR1 SGHNT and CDR2 YYREEE (reference sequence). This CDR3 is built from 16 residues. J was trimmed by 1 base and V by 0 bases; bases with no gene match: 5. CDR3 loop: CASSLALGQVNYGYTF. The CDR3 DNA sequence: TGTGCCAGCAGCTTGGCTCTGGGACAGGTTAACTATGGCTACACCTTC.

Worth noting for this clone: The same CDR3 can be traced to other DNA sequences in this sample. The chain has TRBV19 and TRBJ2-2; no definite D call. The V end was cut by 6 bases, the J end by 1 base, with 9 bases between. The CDR3 runs 14 residues. Germline V gene sequence: CDR1 LNHDA, CDR2 SQIVND (reference sequence). CDR3: CASSPQVNTGELFF. CDR3 in DNA: TGTGCCAGTAGCCCCCAGGTGAACACCGGGGAGCTGTTTTTT. Full variable domain (rest looked up from reference TRBV19 and TRBJ2-2): DGGITQSPKYLFRKEGQNVTLSCEQNLNHDAMYWYRQDPGQGLRLIYYSQIVNDFQKGDIAEGYSVSREKKESFPLTVTSAQKNPTAFYLCASSPQVNTGELFFGEGSRLTVL.

The J gene is TRBJ1-5, the V gene TRBV19; the match to TRBD1 covers 7 bases. The CDR3 spans 15 residues. V gave up 5 bases and J gave up 7 bases; unmatched junction bases: 11. Germline values: CDR1 LNHDA, CDR2 SQIVND (reference sequence). CDR3 in amino acids: CASSGPDRVRQPQHF. The CDR3 DNA follows: TGTGCCAGTAGTGGACCTGACAGGGTTCGGCAGCCCCAGCATTTT. The whole variable domain, filled in from reference TRBV19 and TRBJ1-5, reads DGGITQSPKYLFRKEGQNVTLSCEQNLNHDAMYWYRQDPGQGLRLIYYSQIVNDFQKGDIAEGYSVSREKKESFPLTVTSAQKNPTAFYLCASSGPDRVRQPQHFGDGTRLSIL.

The chain employs TRBV7-9 and TRBJ1-1, with TRBD1 matching 9 bases. The CDR3 is made up of 14 amino acids. Germline CDR1 is SEHNR and CDR2 is FQNEAQ (reference sequence). The V gene end was trimmed by 5 bases and the J gene end by 1 base; junction bases not matched to a gene: 2. This CDR3 is CASSPDRGNTEAFF. In DNA form, the CDR3 reads TGTGCCAGCAGCCCGGACAGGGGGAACACTGAAGCTTTCTTT. The complete variable domain, with remaining parts taken from reference TRBV7-9 and TRBJ1-1, reads DTGVSQNPRHKITKRGQNVTFRCDPISEHNRLYWYRQTLGQGPEFLTYFQNEAQLEKSRLLSDRFSAERPKGSFSTLEIQRTEQGDSAMYLCASSPDRGNTEAFFGQGTRLTVV.

The chain employs TRBV5-4 and TRBJ2-7; D is perhaps TRBD2 (6 bases). Trimming removed 7 bases at V and 0 bases at J, with 11 bases between. CDR1 SGHNT and CDR2 YYREEE come from the germline V gene (reference sequence). This CDR3 has 13 residues. The CDR3 DNA reads TGTGCCAGCTCTGTGCGGGACTCCTACGAGCAGTACTTC. Protein sequence: CASSVRDSYEQYF.

J is TRBJ2-5 and V is TRBV5-1; 9 bases agree with TRBD1. With 5 bases clipped from V and 5 bases from J, the junction kept 10 bases outside the gene matches. Germline CDR1 and CDR2: SGHRS and YFSETQ. The CDR3 runs to 15 residues. CDR3 bases: TGCGCCAGCAGAGTAAGACAGGGGGAAAGGGAGACCCAGTACTTC. It specifies CASRVRQGERETQYF.

The V gene is TRBV4-3, the J gene TRBJ1-2; TRBD1 matches at 9 bases. The germline V gene has CDR1 LGHNA and CDR2 YSLEER. The CDR3 is 15 residues long. Trimming at V came to 0 bases and at J to 3 bases, leaving 2 bases not matched to a gene. In nucleotides, the CDR3 is TGCGCCAGCAGCCAAGAGGGACAGGGAGACTATGGCTACACCTTC. Translating gives CASSQEGQGDYGYTF.

The genes are TRBV10-3 and TRBJ2-1, with 7 bases that match TRBD2. The CDR3 extends over 17 amino acids. Germline CDR1 and CDR2: ENHRY and SYGVKD. V shed 0 bases and J 2 bases; nucleotides not matched to a gene: 7. CDR3 in DNA: TGTGCCATCAGTGAGTCGGTGGCTAGCGGCACCTACAATGAGCAGTTCTTC. It translates to CAISESVASGTYNEQFF.

The gene calls are TRBV30 and TRBJ2-7; D gene unclear. The V and J ends lost 2 bases and 2 bases respectively, with 13 bases between them. The CDR3 totals 14 residues. Germline CDR1 is GTSNPN and CDR2 is SVGIG (reference sequence). CDR3 protein: CAWSFPGGAYEQYF. The CDR3 nucleotides are TGTGCCTGGAGTTTCCCAGGCGGTGCCTACGAGCAGTACTTC.

The chain links TRBV29-1 to TRBJ2-7, with 12 bases that match TRBD2. Germline-derived CDR1 and CDR2 are SQVTM and ANQGSEA. The V gene end was trimmed by 6 bases and the J gene end by 3 bases; junction bases not matched to a gene: 12. The CDR3 spans 16 residues. In DNA, the CDR3 is TGCAGCGTCGTACGATGGGCGACTAGCGGGAGCTACGAGCAGTACTTC. Its protein is CSVVRWATSGSYEQYF.

The rearrangement links TRBV7-9 to TRBJ2-1, with 7 bases matching TRBD1. With 5 bases clipped from V and 4 bases from J, the junction kept 8 bases outside the gene matches. The CDR3 runs to 15 residues. CDR1 and CDR2 (germline): SEHNR, FQNEAQ (reference sequence). Here the CDR3 reads CASSGRDRAYNEQFF. The CDR3, as DNA: TGTGCCAGCAGCGGAAGAGACAGGGCGTACAATGAGCAGTTCTTC. Variable domain in full (rest from reference TRBV7-9 and TRBJ2-1): DTGVSQNPRHKITKRGQNVTFRCDPISEHNRLYWYRQTLGQGPEFLTYFQNEAQLEKSRLLSDRFSAERPKGSFSTLEIQRTEQGDSAMYLCASSGRDRAYNEQFFGPGTRLTVL.

The rearrangement links TRBV9 to TRBJ2-1, with 9 bases lining up with TRBD2. V lost 2 bases and J lost 6; bases outside the gene matches: 6. Germline loops: CDR1 SGDLS, CDR2 YYNGEE. The CDR3 has 15 residues. The CDR3 here is CASSVGSGRSNEQFF. CDR3 sequence (DNA): TGTGCCAGCAGCGTTGGCAGCGGGAGGTCCAATGAGCAGTTCTTC.

V usage is TRBV11-3 and J usage is TRBJ2-7; 9 bases agree with TRBD2. The germline CDR1 and CDR2 sequences are SGHNT and YENEEA. The CDR3 is 14 residues long. The trim removed 7 bases at V and 1 base at J, leaving 5 bases unmatched. The CDR3 region is CASKRTSASYEQYF. The CDR3 coding sequence is TGTGCCAGCAAGAGGACTAGCGCATCCTACGAGCAGTACTTC.

The V call is TRBV6-5, the J call TRBJ2-7, with TRBD2 matching 7 bases. CDR1 is MNHEY, CDR2 SVGAGI, per germline. The ends lost 0 bases at V and 2 bases at J; junction bases unmatched: 4. The CDR3 extends over 15 amino acids. Here the CDR3 reads CASSYSPSGTYEQYF. The CDR3 DNA reads TGTGCCAGCAGTTACTCGCCTAGCGGAACCTACGAGCAGTACTTC.

In DNA, the CDR3 is TGTGCCAGCAGTTTCCGGGTCTACAATGAGCAGTTCTTC. Translated, it gives CASSFRVYNEQFF. The gene calls are TRBV6-5 and TRBJ2-1; D is unresolved. CDR1 and CDR2 (germline): MNHEY, SVGAGI. CDR3 length equals 13 residues. Deletions cut 4 bases from V and 3 bases from J, with 7 bases between.

The chain is built from TRBV5-1 and TRBJ2-1; TRBD2 matches at 11 bases. The CDR3 is 16 residues long. V lost 1 base, J lost 7 bases, and 7 bases stayed unmatched. Germline CDR1 SGHRS, CDR2 YFSETQ. CDR3 residues: CASSLLTSGTGNEQFF. The CDR3 DNA is TGCGCCAGCAGCTTGTTGACTAGCGGGACTGGAAATGAGCAGTTCTTC.

This clone was observed a handful of times. The genes are TRBV9 and TRBJ2-3; D unresolved. CDR1 and CDR2 (germline): SGDLS, YYNGEE. V was trimmed by 0 bases and J by 4 bases, leaving 15 bases between them. The CDR3 extends over 16 amino acids. The CDR3 sequence is CASSVEVGQYADTQYF. CDR3 nucleotide sequence: TGTGCCAGCAGCGTAGAGGTCGGGCAGTACGCAGATACGCAGTATTTT. Supplemented by reference TRBV9 and TRBJ2-3, the full variable domain reads DSGVTQTPKHLITATGQRVTLRCSPRSGDLSVYWYQQSLDQGLQFLIQYYNGEERAKGNILERFSAQQFPDLHSELNLSSLELGDSALYFCASSVEVGQYADTQYFGPGTRLTVL.

CDR3 nucleotide sequence: TGCAGCGTTGTTTTGCGGTCCGAGGCGTACCAAGAGACCCAGTACTTC. Translated, it gives CSVVLRSEAYQETQYF. The chain has TRBV29-1 and TRBJ2-5; no clear D gene. CDR1 and CDR2 from the germline V gene are SQVTM and ANQGSEA. The CDR3 extends over 16 amino acids. Between the trimmed V and J ends, which lost 4 bases and 0 bases, there was a span of 18 bases.

The V and J genes are TRBV7-3 and TRBJ2-7; no firm D call. This CDR3 has 12 residues. CDR1 is SGHTA and CDR2 is FQGTGA in the germline V gene. V lost 5 bases to trimming and J lost 2 bases, with 7 bases between them. CDR3: CASSADTYEQYF. DNA for the CDR3: TGTGCCAGCAGCGCAGATACCTACGAGCAGTACTTC. The entire variable domain, with the rest obtained from reference TRBV7-3 and TRBJ2-7, is as follows: GAGVSQTPSNKVTEKGKYVELRCDPISGHTALYWYRQSLGQGPEFLIYFQGTGAADDSGLPNDRFFAVRPEGSVSTLKIQRTERGDSAVYLCASSADTYEQYFGPGTRLTVT.

The rearrangement uses TRBV19 and TRBJ2-7, with D perhaps given as TRBD1 or TRBD2 (5 bases each). Trimming stripped 3 bases from V and 6 bases from J, with 15 bases between. The germline gives CDR1 LNHDA, CDR2 SQIVND (reference sequence). The CDR3 runs to 14 residues. CDR3 in DNA: TGTGCCAGTAGTATTGTCGGGGCTGTAGGCGAGCAGTACTTC. This translates into CASSIVGAVGEQYF.

The chain combines TRBV28 with TRBJ2-7; no reliable D call. CDR1 MDHEN and CDR2 SYDVKM come from the germline V gene. Trimming shortened V by 9 bases and J by 1 base, and 19 bases separated the two germline ends. The CDR3 runs to 15 residues. The CDR3 sequence: CASSPWQDISYEQYF. The DNA of the CDR3 is TGTGCCAGTAGCCCGTGGCAGGATATTTCCTACGAGCAGTACTTC.

This CDR3 reads CASSQDQISGNTIYF. The CDR3, as DNA: TGCGCCAGCAGCCAAGATCAAATCTCTGGAAACACCATATATTTT. V gene TRBV4-3 combines with J gene TRBJ1-3; D call uncertain. CDR1 LGHNA and CDR2 YSLEER come from the germline V gene. Trimming left V 0 bases short and J 0 bases short, with 6 bases between. There are 15 residues in the CDR3.

The table lists this clone with a few counts. The CDR3, as DNA: TGTGCCAGCAGTTTGGTAGGTCAGCCCCAGCATTTT. Its translation is CASSLVGQPQHF. V usage is TRBV27 and J usage is TRBJ1-5; unclear D gene. The CDR3 is 12 amino acids. The germline gives CDR1 MNHEY, CDR2 SMNVEV (reference sequence). The V gene lost 3 bases and the J gene lost 6 bases, with 6 bases spanning the gap.

This chain connects TRBV5-4 to TRBJ2-5; the match to TRBD2 covers 7 bases. V lost 4 bases, J lost 1 base, and 4 bases stayed unmatched. The germline V gene encodes CDR1 SGHNT and CDR2 YYREEE (reference sequence). This CDR3 is built from 14 residues. Here the CDR3 reads CASSLAATQETQYF. The DNA for the CDR3 is TGTGCCAGCAGCCTAGCGGCCACCCAAGAGACCCAGTACTTC.

V and J are TRBV21-1 and TRBJ2-7; the D call TRBD2 from the table was never checked on the DNA. TRBV21-1 has pseudogene status. This CDR3 is 14 amino acids long. CDR3 DNA sequence: TGTGCCAGCAGCAAATGGTCTAGCTCCTACGAGCAGTACTTC. It translates to CASSKWSSSYEQYF.

The V gene is TRBV5-1, the J gene TRBJ1-2; D unclear. Trimming took 0 bases from V and 5 from J, leaving 8 bases between them. Germline V gene data show CDR1 as SGHRS and CDR2 as YFSETQ. This CDR3 has 13 amino acids. CDR3 sequence: CASSLVREYGYTF. The CDR3, as DNA: TGCGCCAGCAGCTTGGTACGGGAATATGGCTACACCTTC.

V is TRBV7-2 and J is TRBJ1-4; D unclear. The CDR3 spans 15 residues. Germline CDR1 is SGHTA and CDR2 is FQGNSA. Trimming left V 5 bases short and J 8 bases short, with 18 bases between. The CDR3 sequence is CASSPDAQLVEKLFF. CDR3 in DNA: TGTGCCAGCAGCCCAGACGCCCAACTTGTGGAAAAACTGTTTTTT.

CDR3 loop: CSGGDRNNYEQYF. The CDR3 nucleotides are TGCAGCGGTGGGGACCGGAACAACTACGAGCAGTACTTC. The chain links TRBV29-1 to TRBJ2-7; D might be TRBD1 or TRBD2, each matching 5 bases. The ends were cut back, 7 bases at V and 3 bases at J, with 16 bases in the middle. The germline CDR1 and CDR2 sequences are SQVTM and ANQGSEA. The CDR3 sequence is 13 residues long.